This TCR beta chain was obtained from a study of T cells in Graves' hyperthyroidism and ophthalmopathy. TCR beta CDR3 regions were amplified from RNA. First-round RT-PCR targeting the TCR CDR3 was performed with the HTBI primer set. TCRdb re-analysed the multiplex PCR reads in MiXCR, keeping a single row per CDR3 protein. The table lists around 600,000 distinct CDR3 sequences, more than 12% of them singletons, with about an eighth in the top ten. A note on this clonotype: Its matching antigen is unknown.

Uncontrolled infections, other autoimmune diseases, pregnancy or lactation led to exclusion of patients. Diagnoses were made from clinical symptoms, serum measures (thyroxine and TRAb), thyroid ultrasound and orbital computed tomography. The authors took PBMCs from roughly 9.3 ml fresh peripheral blood. Germline lookup yields CDR1 SNHLY and CDR2 FYNNEI. The trim removed 8 bases at V and 4 bases at J, leaving 9 bases unmatched. The CDR3 totals 16 residues. The study's findings and limits: The blood repertoire included most of the expanded thyroid clonotypes above 0.001.

The chain has TRBV2 and TRBJ2-2; the match to TRBD2 covers 11 bases. This receptor was obtained from a woman aged 45 to 65 with Graves' ophthalmopathy. Material for sequencing was blood. The CDR3 nucleotides are TGTGCCAGCGCCCTGAATAGCGGGAGGGCCACCGGGGAGCTGTTTTTT. Translated, it gives CASALNSGRATGELFF.